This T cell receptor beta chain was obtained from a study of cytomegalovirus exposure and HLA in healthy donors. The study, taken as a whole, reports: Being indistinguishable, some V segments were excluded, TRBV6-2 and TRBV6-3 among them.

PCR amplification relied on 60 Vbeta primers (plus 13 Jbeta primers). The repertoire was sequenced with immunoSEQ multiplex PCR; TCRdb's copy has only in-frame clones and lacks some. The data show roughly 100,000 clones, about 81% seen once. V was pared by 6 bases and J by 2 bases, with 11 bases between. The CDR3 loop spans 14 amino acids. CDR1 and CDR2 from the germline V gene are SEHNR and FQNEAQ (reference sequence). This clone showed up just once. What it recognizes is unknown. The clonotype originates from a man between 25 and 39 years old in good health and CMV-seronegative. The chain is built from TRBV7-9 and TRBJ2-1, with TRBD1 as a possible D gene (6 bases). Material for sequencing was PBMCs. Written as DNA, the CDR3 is TGTGCCAGCAGAGCAGGGGCCACCTACAATGAGCAGTTCTTC. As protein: CASRAGATYNEQFF.